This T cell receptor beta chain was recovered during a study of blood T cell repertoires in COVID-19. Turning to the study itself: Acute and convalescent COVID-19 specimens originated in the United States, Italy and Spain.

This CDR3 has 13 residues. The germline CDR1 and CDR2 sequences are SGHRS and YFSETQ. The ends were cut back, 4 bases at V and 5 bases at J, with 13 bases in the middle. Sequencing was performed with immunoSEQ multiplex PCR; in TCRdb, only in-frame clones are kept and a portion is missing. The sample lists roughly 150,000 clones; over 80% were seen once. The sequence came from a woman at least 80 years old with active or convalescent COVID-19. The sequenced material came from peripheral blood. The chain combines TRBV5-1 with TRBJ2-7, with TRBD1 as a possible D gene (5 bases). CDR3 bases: TGCGCCAGCAGCGCAGAAGGGGCCAACGAGCAGTACTTC. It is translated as CASSAEGANEQYF.